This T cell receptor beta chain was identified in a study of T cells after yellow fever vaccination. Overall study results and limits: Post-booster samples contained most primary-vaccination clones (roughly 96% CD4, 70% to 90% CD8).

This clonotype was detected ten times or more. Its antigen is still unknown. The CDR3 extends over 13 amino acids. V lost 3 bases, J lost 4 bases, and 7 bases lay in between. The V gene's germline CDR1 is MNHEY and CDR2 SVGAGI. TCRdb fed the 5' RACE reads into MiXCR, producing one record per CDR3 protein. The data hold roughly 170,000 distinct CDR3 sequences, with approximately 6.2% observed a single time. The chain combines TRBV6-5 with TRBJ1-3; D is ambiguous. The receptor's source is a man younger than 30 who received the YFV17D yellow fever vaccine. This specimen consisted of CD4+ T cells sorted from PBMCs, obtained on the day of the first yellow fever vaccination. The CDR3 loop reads CASSYNPGNTIYF. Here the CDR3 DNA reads TGTGCCAGCAGTTATAACCCAGGAAACACCATATATTTT.